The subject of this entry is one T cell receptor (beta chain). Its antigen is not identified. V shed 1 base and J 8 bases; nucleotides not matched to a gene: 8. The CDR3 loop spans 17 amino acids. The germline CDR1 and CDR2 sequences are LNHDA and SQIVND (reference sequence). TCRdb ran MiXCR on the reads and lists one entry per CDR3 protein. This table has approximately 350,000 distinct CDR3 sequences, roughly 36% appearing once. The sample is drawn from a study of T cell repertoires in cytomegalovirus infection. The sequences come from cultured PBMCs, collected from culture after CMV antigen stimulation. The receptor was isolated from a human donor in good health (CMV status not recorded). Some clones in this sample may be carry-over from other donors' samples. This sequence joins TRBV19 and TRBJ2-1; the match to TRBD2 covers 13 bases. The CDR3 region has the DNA TGTGCCAGTAGTATAGGCCCTGGACTAGCGGGAGCCGATGAGCAGTTCTTC. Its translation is CASSIGPGLAGADEQFF.